Below, one TCR beta chain is given with its context. The CDR3 totals 16 residues. Germline trimming cut 1 base from V and 0 bases from J; bases unmatched to any gene: 4. CDR1 is LGHNA, CDR2 YSLEER, per germline. TCRdb keeps only in-frame clones here, not all; method: immunoSEQ multiplex PCR. The repertoire has 25,000 or so clones, about 90% of them found once; the top ten carry 6.2%. These data come from a study of T cell changes during pregnancy in multiple sclerosis. The chain combines TRBV4-3 with TRBJ2-7; 9 positions match TRBD1. The source was CD8+ T cells from peripheral blood mononuclear cells, collected before pregnancy. The sequence came from a female donor with multiple sclerosis, enrolled in a pregnancy study. CDR3 amino acids: CASSQGGTGYSYEQYF. The CDR3 nucleotides read TGCGCCAGCAGCCAAGGGGGGACAGGGTACTCCTACGAGCAGTACTTC.